The rows below give T cell receptor beta chains drawn from one sample of a study of shared clonotypes between healthy human individuals. Sequencing was performed with immunoSEQ multiplex PCR; in TCRdb, only in-frame clones are kept and a portion is missing. The sample has about 1 million clones, around 75% seen once. The sequenced sample consisted of memory CD4+ T cells sorted from blood. The receptors derive from a man aged 18 to 30 in good health. Both conserved end residues are part of each CDR3. Fields, in order: clone size, J gene, D gene, V gene, CDR3 protein, CDR3 DNA. The D gene is left open where the match is weak. Rows may omit the clone size; those that give it use once, few, many or a size class.

clone_size: few; j_call: TRBJ2-1; d_call: TRBD2; v_call: TRBV2; cdr3_aa: CASSQLAGRSYNEQFF; cdr3_nt: TGTGCCAGCAGTCAACTAGCGGGGCGCTCCTACAATGAGCAGTTCTTC
clone_size: few; j_call: TRBJ2-5; d_call: -; v_call: TRBV7-6; cdr3_aa: CASSLTRLQETQYF; cdr3_nt: TGTGCCAGCAGCTTAACTAGACTTCAGGAGACCCAGTACTTC
clone_size: -; j_call: TRBJ1-2; d_call: -; v_call: TRBV6-1; cdr3_aa: CASSYPQGAYYGYTF; cdr3_nt: TGTGCCAGCTCGTACCCGCAGGGAGCGTACTATGGCTACACCTTC
clone_size: -; j_call: TRBJ1-5; d_call: -; v_call: TRBV19; cdr3_aa: CASSLDRTSNQPQHF; cdr3_nt: TGTGCCAGTAGCCTCGACAGGACGAGCAATCAGCCCCAGCATTTT
clone_size: -; j_call: TRBJ1-2; d_call: -; v_call: TRBV5-5; cdr3_aa: CASSSGQIISDGYTF; cdr3_nt: TGTGCCAGCAGCTCCGGACAGATCATTTCAGACGGCTACACCTTC
clone_size: once; j_call: TRBJ1-3; d_call: -; v_call: TRBV5-1; cdr3_aa: CASSLATGGSGNTIYF; cdr3_nt: TGCGCCAGCAGCTTGGCTACGGGGGGCTCTGGAAACACCATATATTTT
clone_size: -; j_call: TRBJ2-3; d_call: TRBD1; v_call: TRBV28; cdr3_aa: CASSLGTGGFTDTQYF; cdr3_nt: TGTGCCAGCAGTTTAGGGACAGGGGGTTTCACAGATACGCAGTATTTT
clone_size: -; j_call: TRBJ1-2; d_call: -; v_call: TRBV5-4; cdr3_aa: CASSIRGGHGYTF; cdr3_nt: TGTGCCAGCAGCATCCGGGGAGGGCATGGCTACACCTTC
clone_size: -; j_call: TRBJ2-4; d_call: -; v_call: TRBV9; cdr3_aa: CASSVDRDGIQYF; cdr3_nt: TGTGCCAGCAGCGTAGATAGGGACGGCATTCAGTACTTC
clone_size: -; j_call: TRBJ2-3; d_call: -; v_call: TRBV2; cdr3_aa: CASSEEQKDTQYF; cdr3_nt: TGTGCCAGCAGTGAAGAGCAGAAAGATACGCAGTATTTT
clone_size: -; j_call: TRBJ2-2; d_call: TRBD2; v_call: TRBV11-2; cdr3_aa: CASSPRTSGGPEVVFF; cdr3_nt: TGTGCCAGCAGCCCCAGGACTAGCGGGGGGCCCGAAGTGGTGTTTTTT
clone_size: -; j_call: TRBJ2-2; d_call: TRBD1; v_call: TRBV4-1; cdr3_aa: CASSPPGTGGTGELFF; cdr3_nt: TGCGCCAGCAGCCCCCCTGGGACAGGGGGCACCGGGGAGCTGTTTTTT